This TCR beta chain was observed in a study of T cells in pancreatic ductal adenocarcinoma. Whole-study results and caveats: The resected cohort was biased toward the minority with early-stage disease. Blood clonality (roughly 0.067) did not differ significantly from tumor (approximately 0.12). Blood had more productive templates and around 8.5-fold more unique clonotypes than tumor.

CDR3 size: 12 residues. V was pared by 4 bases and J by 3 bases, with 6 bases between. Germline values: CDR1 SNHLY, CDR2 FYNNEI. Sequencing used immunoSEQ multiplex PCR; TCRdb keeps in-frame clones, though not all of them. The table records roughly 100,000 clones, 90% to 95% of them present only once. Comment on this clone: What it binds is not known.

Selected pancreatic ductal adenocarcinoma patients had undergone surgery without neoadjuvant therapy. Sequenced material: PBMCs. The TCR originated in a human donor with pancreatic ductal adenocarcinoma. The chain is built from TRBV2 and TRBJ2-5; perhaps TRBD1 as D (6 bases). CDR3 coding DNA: TGTGCCAGCAGTGGGACAGAAGAGACCCAGTACTTC. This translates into CASSGTEETQYF.